This T cell receptor beta chain was sequenced in a study of shared clonotypes between healthy human individuals. With regard to this clone: Its antigen is as yet unknown.

Germline CDR1 MNHNS, CDR2 SASEGT. Trimming pared 2 bases from V and 2 bases from J, leaving 4 bases between. This CDR3 contains 12 residues. Study-level points and caveats: Across a handful of donors, naive CD4 shared roughly 5%, naive CD8 over 3%, memory CD4 over 2%, memory CD8 around 0.42%.

CD45RO-negative, CCR7-selected cells formed the naive CD8 fraction, which excluded terminally differentiated effector memory CD45RA+ cells. Every one of the donors was a Caucasian adult that lived in Nashville, Tennessee. Profiled with immunoSEQ multiplex PCR; TCRdb holds only in-frame clones, not every one. This table holds around 560,000 clones, roughly 95% found once. The sequencing sample was made of naive CD8+ T cells sorted from blood. V and J are TRBV6-1 and TRBJ2-7; no reliable D call. The clonotype originates from a woman aged 30 to 39 in good health. CDR3 sequence reads: CASSEIAYEQYF. Written as DNA, the CDR3 is TGTGCCAGCAGTGAAATTGCCTACGAGCAGTACTTC.